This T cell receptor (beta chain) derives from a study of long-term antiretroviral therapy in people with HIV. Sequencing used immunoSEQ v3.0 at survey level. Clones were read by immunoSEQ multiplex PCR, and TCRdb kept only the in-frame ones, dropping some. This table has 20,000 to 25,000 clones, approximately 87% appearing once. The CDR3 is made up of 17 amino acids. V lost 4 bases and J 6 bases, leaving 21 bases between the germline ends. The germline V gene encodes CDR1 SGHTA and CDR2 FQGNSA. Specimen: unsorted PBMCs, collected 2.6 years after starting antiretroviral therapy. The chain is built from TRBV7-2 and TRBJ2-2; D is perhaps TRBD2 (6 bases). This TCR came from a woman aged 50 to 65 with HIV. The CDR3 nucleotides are TGTGCCAGCAGCTCCTCCCCGGCGGGAACGCGGTCCGGGGAGCTGTTTTTT. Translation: CASSSSPAGTRSGELFF.